These 21 T cell receptor beta chains originate from one sample sequenced in a study of memory CD4+ T cells and cytomegalovirus serostatus. Method: immunoSEQ multiplex PCR; TCRdb's copy keeps in-frame clones and lacks some. This table holds about 96,000 clones, over 70% found once. Single viable CD3+CD4+CD8-CD45RO+ cells were sorted as the memory CD4+ T cells. What was sequenced was memory CD4+ T cells from blood. The receptors stem from an adult in good health and CMV-seropositive.

This chain uses TRBV28 with TRBJ1-4; D is possibly TRBD1 (5 bases). V was shortened by 5 bases and J by 2 bases, with 18 bases between the two germline ends. The CDR3 is made up of 17 amino acids. Germline CDR1 is MDHEN and CDR2 is SYDVKM. CDR3 residues: CASSPYSRGSTNEKLFF. CDR3 in DNA: TGTGCCAGCAGTCCCTACAGTAGGGGCTCTACTAATGAAAAACTGTTTTTT. The whole variable domain, remainder taken from reference TRBV28 and TRBJ1-4, is DVKVTQSSRYLVKRTGEKVFLECVQDMDHENMFWYRQDPGLGLRLIYFSYDVKMKEKGDIPEGYSVSREKKERFSLILESASTNQTSMYLCASSPYSRGSTNEKLFFGSGTQLSVL.

The rearrangement joins TRBV19 to TRBJ2-7, with TRBD2 identical over 7 bases. Trimming took 3 bases from V and 3 from J; bases not matched to a gene: 17. The CDR3 length is 18 residues. Germline V gene data show CDR1 as LNHDA and CDR2 as SQIVND (reference sequence). The CDR3 nucleotides read TGTGCCAGTAGTATGGGCCGCTTTGTCGGCGGGAGCTTCTACGAGCAGTACTTC. Protein product: CASSMGRFVGGSFYEQYF. The complete variable domain, with remaining parts taken from reference TRBV19 and TRBJ2-7, reads DGGITQSPKYLFRKEGQNVTLSCEQNLNHDAMYWYRQDPGQGLRLIYYSQIVNDFQKGDIAEGYSVSREKKESFPLTVTSAQKNPTAFYLCASSMGRFVGGSFYEQYFGPGTRLTVT.

The chain recombines TRBV9 with TRBJ2-1; 9 positions match TRBD1. After removal of 4 bases from V and 7 bases from J, the junction contained 9 bases not matched to a gene. Germline V CDR1 and CDR2: SGDLS, YYNGEE. This CDR3 contains 15 residues. In DNA form, the CDR3 reads TGTGCCAGCAGCTCCCAGACAGGGGGAAAGAATGAGCAGTTCTTC. Protein: CASSSQTGGKNEQFF. Using reference TRBV9 and TRBJ2-1 for the parts outside the CDR3, the full variable domain is DSGVTQTPKHLITATGQRVTLRCSPRSGDLSVYWYQQSLDQGLQFLIQYYNGEERAKGNILERFSAQQFPDLHSELNLSSLELGDSALYFCASSSQTGGKNEQFFGPGTRLTVL.

This chain joins TRBV2 and TRBJ1-5; D call uncertain. The ends were cut back, 6 bases at V and 5 bases at J, with 14 bases in the middle. CDR1 is SNHLY and CDR2 is FYNNEI in the germline V gene. This CDR3 region has 14 residues. This CDR3 reads CASRLQRGYQPQHF. Written as DNA, the CDR3 is TGTGCCAGCAGGTTACAGCGTGGGTATCAGCCCCAGCATTTT. Looking up the rest from reference TRBV2 and TRBJ1-5 gives the full variable domain: EPEVTQTPSHQVTQMGQEVILRCVPISNHLYFYWYRQILGQKVEFLVSFYNNEISEKSEIFDDQFSVERPDGSNFTLKIRSTKLEDSAMYFCASRLQRGYQPQHFGDGTRLSIL.

The genes are TRBV28 and TRBJ1-4, with 10 bases aligning to TRBD1. After removal of 5 bases from V and 5 bases from J, the junction contained 2 bases not matched to a gene. Per the germline V gene, CDR1 is MDHEN and CDR2 is SYDVKM. The length of the CDR3 is 14 residues. In DNA form, the CDR3 reads TGTGCCAGCAGTCAGACAGGGGGCAATGAAAAACTGTTTTTT. Translating it yields CASSQTGGNEKLFF. The complete variable domain, with remaining parts taken from reference TRBV28 and TRBJ1-4, reads DVKVTQSSRYLVKRTGEKVFLECVQDMDHENMFWYRQDPGLGLRLIYFSYDVKMKEKGDIPEGYSVSREKKERFSLILESASTNQTSMYLCASSQTGGNEKLFFGSGTQLSVL.

A word on this clone: The junction differs from germline at one of its ends, possibly a read error. This chain connects TRBV7-7 to TRBJ1-4, with D perhaps matching TRBD1 (5 bases). Germline V CDR1 and CDR2: SSHAT, FNYEAQ (reference sequence). The CDR3 sequence is 16 residues long. The CDR3 region is CASSPRGPATNEKLFF. CDR3 in DNA: TGTGCTAGCAGCCCCCGGGGCCCCGCAACTAATGAAAAACTGTTTTTT.

This clone was recorded once. The genes are TRBV19 and TRBJ1-2; D perhaps matches TRBD1 (5 bases). V shed 3 bases and J shed 5 bases, with 16 bases lying between them. CDR1 and CDR2 from the germline V gene are LNHDA and SQIVND (reference sequence). The CDR3 is 15 amino acids. In DNA, the CDR3 is TGTGCCAGTAGTATGCAGGGAGGGGCGTCTTATGGCTACACCTTC. The encoded protein is CASSMQGGASYGYTF. Combining the CDR3 with reference TRBV19 and TRBJ1-2 gives the whole variable domain DGGITQSPKYLFRKEGQNVTLSCEQNLNHDAMYWYRQDPGQGLRLIYYSQIVNDFQKGDIAEGYSVSREKKESFPLTVTSAQKNPTAFYLCASSMQGGASYGYTFGSGTRLTVV.

J is TRBJ1-4 and V is TRBV28; TRBD1 might be the D (5 bases). Germline values: CDR1 MDHEN, CDR2 SYDVKM. The CDR3 has 14 amino acids. V was shortened by 7 bases and J by 4 bases, with 13 bases between the two germline ends. The DNA for the CDR3 is TGTGCCAGCATCCAGGGAGGAGGTAATGAAAAACTGTTTTTT. Translation gives CASIQGGGNEKLFF.

The gene calls are TRBV2 and TRBJ2-6; the D is unclear. The CDR3 extends over 16 amino acids. V was cut by 9 bases and J by 0 bases, with 15 bases left in between. Looked up from germline, CDR1 is SNHLY and CDR2 is FYNNEI. The CDR3 protein is CASRRAPSSGANVLTF. CDR3 bases: TGTGCCAGTCGACGGGCACCAAGCTCTGGGGCCAACGTCCTGACTTTC. Full variable domain (missing parts from reference TRBV2 and TRBJ2-6): EPEVTQTPSHQVTQMGQEVILRCVPISNHLYFYWYRQILGQKVEFLVSFYNNEISEKSEIFDDQFSVERPDGSNFTLKIRSTKLEDSAMYFCASRRAPSSGANVLTFGAGSRLTVL.

This chain uses TRBV30 with TRBJ2-2; no clear D. CDR3 length equals 15 residues. Deletions cut 4 bases from V and 0 bases from J, with 12 bases between. Germline V gene data show CDR1 as GTSNPN and CDR2 as SVGIG (reference sequence). CDR3 nucleotide sequence: TGTGCCTGGAACCCATTCGGACCGAACACCGGGGAGCTGTTTTTT. Amino acid sequence: CAWNPFGPNTGELFF.

CDR3 sequence: CASSGDRGNEKLFF. The CDR3 coding sequence is TGTGCCAGCAGCGGCGACAGGGGTAATGAAAAACTGTTTTTT. The rearrangement joins TRBV2 to TRBJ1-4; 8 nucleotides line up with TRBD1. The CDR3 is 14 amino acids. V gave up 6 bases and J gave up 4 bases; unmatched junction bases: 4. CDR1 and CDR2 (germline): SNHLY, FYNNEI.

The V gene is TRBV6-1, the J gene TRBJ1-5; maybe TRBD1 (5 bases). CDR3 length: 14 residues. Deletions cut 3 bases from V and 7 bases from J, with 13 bases between. Looked up from germline, CDR1 is MNHNS and CDR2 is SASEGT. CDR3 nucleotide sequence: TGTGCCAGCAGTGATTGGGACTGGGGGCAGCCCCAGCATTTT. Translation gives CASSDWDWGQPQHF.

This rearrangement joins TRBV7-2 to TRBJ1-4; D remains unclear. There are 14 residues in the CDR3. CDR1 and CDR2 (germline): SGHTA, FQGNSA. V was shortened by 2 bases and J by 7 bases, with 11 bases between the two germline ends. The CDR3: CASSLRQKSEKLFF. In DNA form, the CDR3 reads TGTGCCAGCAGCTTAAGGCAGAAGAGTGAAAAACTGTTTTTT.

This sequence joins TRBV29-1 and TRBJ2-1; TRBD2 matches 7 bases. This CDR3 is built from 17 residues. V lost 6 bases and J lost 0; bases outside the gene matches: 14. CDR1 and CDR2 from the germline V gene are SQVTM and ANQGSEA. CDR3 nucleotides: TGCAGCGTGAGGGATACAGCGGGGCTCAGCTCCTACAATGAGCAGTTCTTC. Amino acids: CSVRDTAGLSSYNEQFF.

The V call is TRBV7-9, the J call TRBJ1-1, with a weak D call TRBD1 (5 bases). The germline CDR1 and CDR2 sequences are SEHNR and FQNEAQ (reference sequence). CDR3 length: 15 residues. V lost 5 bases and J 3 bases, leaving 16 bases between the germline ends. This CDR3 reads CASSNYRSGDTEAFF. Written as DNA, the CDR3 is TGTGCCAGCAGCAACTACAGGAGCGGGGACACTGAAGCTTTCTTT.

The chain has TRBV5-1 and TRBJ2-1; the match to TRBD2 covers 7 bases. The CDR3 extends over 15 amino acids. V gave up 0 bases and J gave up 9 bases; unmatched junction bases: 9. Germline V gene lookup returns CDR1 SGHRS and CDR2 YFSETQ. The CDR3 reads CASSLVGGSIGEQFF. The CDR3 bases are TGCGCCAGCAGCTTGGTAGGCGGGAGTATCGGTGAGCAGTTCTTC.

This sequence joins TRBV7-3 and TRBJ2-2; D gene ambiguous. The CDR3 is 12 residues long. The V end was cut by 4 bases, the J end by 3 bases, with 3 bases between. The germline V gene has CDR1 SGHTA and CDR2 FQGTGA. The CDR3 DNA follows: TGTGCCAGCAGCTCGTACACCGGGGAGCTGTTTTTT. This codes for CASSSYTGELFF.

This CDR3 is CASSENRGGNQPQHF. CDR3 in DNA: TGTGCCAGCAGTGAAAACAGGGGCGGCAATCAGCCCCAGCATTTT. The V gene is TRBV2, the J gene TRBJ1-5; TRBD1 matches at 7 bases. In germline, CDR1 is SNHLY, CDR2 FYNNEI. V was pared by 2 bases and J by 2 bases, with 3 bases of the junction left unmatched. The CDR3 is made up of 15 amino acids.

This clone appeared once. The V gene is TRBV5-6, the J gene TRBJ2-7; D ambiguous. CDR1 and CDR2 (germline): SGHDT, YYEEEE. V was trimmed by 4 bases and J by 0 bases, leaving 11 bases between them. This CDR3 contains 14 residues. The CDR3: CASSMPYGSYEQYF. The CDR3 DNA reads as TGTGCCAGCAGCATGCCATACGGCTCCTACGAGCAGTACTTC.

The rearrangement joins TRBV6-5 to TRBJ1-2; 7 nucleotides align to TRBD1. Germline-derived CDR1 and CDR2 are MNHEY and SVGAGI. The length of the CDR3 is 15 residues. Germline trimming cut 5 bases from V and 8 bases from J; bases unmatched to any gene: 14. The CDR3 nucleotides read TGTGCCAGCAGTCACCAACAGGGGACCACGGGAGGCTACACCTTC. Translated, it gives CASSHQQGTTGGYTF.

This clone turned up a few times. V gene TRBV5-5 combines with J gene TRBJ2-1; D call uncertain. The V gene's germline CDR1 is SGHKS and CDR2 YYEKEE (reference sequence). V dropped 4 bases and J dropped 9 bases, with 14 bases sitting between them. This CDR3 is 13 amino acids long. CDR3 bases: TGTGCCAGCAGCCCAGGTCCTGCCGGTGAGCAGTTCTTC. This translates into CASSPGPAGEQFF. The variable domain in full, completed from reference TRBV5-5 and TRBJ2-1, reads DAGVTQSPTHLIKTRGQQVTLRCSPISGHKSVSWYQQVLGQGPQFIFQYYEKEERGRGNFPDRFSARQFPNYSSELNVNALLLGDSALYLCASSPGPAGEQFFGPGTRLTVL.